This section outlines one T cell receptor beta chain sequence together with its context. TCRdb's copy holds only in-frame clones and misses some; the assay was immunoSEQ multiplex PCR. The table lists roughly 32,000 clones, 75% of them singletons, with approximately 15% in the top ten. V lost 4 bases, J lost 5 bases, and 11 bases lay in between. The CDR3 is 13 residues long. CDR1 is GTSNPN, CDR2 SVGIG, per germline (reference sequence). The data originate from a study of blood T cell repertoires in COVID-19. This TCR derives from an elderly man with active or convalescent COVID-19. Source material: peripheral blood. The chain carries TRBV30 and TRBJ1-4; perhaps TRBD1 as D (5 bases). This chain's CDR3 is CAWNSGVNEKLFF. The DNA of the CDR3 is TGTGCCTGGAATTCGGGGGTCAATGAAAAACTGTTTTTT.